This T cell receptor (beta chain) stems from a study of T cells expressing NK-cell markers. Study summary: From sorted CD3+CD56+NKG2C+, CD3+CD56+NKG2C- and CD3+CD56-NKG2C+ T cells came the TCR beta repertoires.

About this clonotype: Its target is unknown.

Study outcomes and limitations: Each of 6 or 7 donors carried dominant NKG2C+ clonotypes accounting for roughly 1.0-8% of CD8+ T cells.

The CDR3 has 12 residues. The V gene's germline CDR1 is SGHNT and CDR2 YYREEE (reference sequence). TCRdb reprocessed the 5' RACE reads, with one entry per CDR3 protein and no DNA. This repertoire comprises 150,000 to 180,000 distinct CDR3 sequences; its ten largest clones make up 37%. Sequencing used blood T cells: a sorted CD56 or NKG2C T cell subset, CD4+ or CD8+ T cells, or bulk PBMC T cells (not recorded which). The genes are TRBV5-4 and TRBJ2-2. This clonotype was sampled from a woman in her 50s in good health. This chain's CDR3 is CASLAQTGELFF. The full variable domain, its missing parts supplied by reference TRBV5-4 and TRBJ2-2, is ETGVTQSPTHLIKTRGQQVTLRCSSQSGHNTVSWYQQALGQGPQFIFQYYREEENGRGNFPPRFSGLQFPNYSSELNVNALELDDSALYLCASLAQTGELFFGEGSRLTVL.